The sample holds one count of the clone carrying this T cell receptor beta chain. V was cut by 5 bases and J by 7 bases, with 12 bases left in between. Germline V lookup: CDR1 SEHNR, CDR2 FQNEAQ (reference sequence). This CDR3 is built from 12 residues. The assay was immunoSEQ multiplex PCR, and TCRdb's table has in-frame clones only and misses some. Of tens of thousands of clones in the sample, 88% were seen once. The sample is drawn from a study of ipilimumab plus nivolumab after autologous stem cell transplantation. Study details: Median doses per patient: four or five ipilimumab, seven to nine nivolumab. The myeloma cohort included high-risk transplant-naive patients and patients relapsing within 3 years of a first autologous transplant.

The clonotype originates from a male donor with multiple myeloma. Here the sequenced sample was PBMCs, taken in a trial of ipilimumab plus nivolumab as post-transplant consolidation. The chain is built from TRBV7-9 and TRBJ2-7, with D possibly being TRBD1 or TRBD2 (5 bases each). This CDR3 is CASSPDGAEQYF. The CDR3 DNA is TGTGCCAGCAGCCCGGACGGGGCGGAGCAGTACTTC.